Listed here is a single T cell receptor (beta chain). Antigen: not known. The sample originates from a study of CD8 T cells in Susac syndrome. Germline V CDR1 and CDR2: DFQATT, SNEGSKA (reference sequence). V lost 5 bases and J lost 4, with 18 bases in between. This CDR3 has 15 residues. Study outcomes and limitations: The study conceded that its TCR sequencing and HLA analysis involved relatively few individuals.

After extraction with the RNeasy kit, roughly 0.45 to 1 ug of the RNA was reverse transcribed using random hexamers. Amplification of TCR beta CDR3 spanned 54 Vbeta and 13 Jbeta via immunoSEQ multiplex PCR. TCRdb processed the immunoSEQ multiplex PCR reads anew with MiXCR; each CDR3 protein has one entry. The table includes 250,000 or so distinct CDR3 sequences, roughly 93% detected once. Sequenced input: CD4+ T cells from PBMCs. This sequence originates from a human donor with multiple sclerosis. The rearrangement joins TRBV20-1 to TRBJ1-3, with a weak D call TRBD1 (5 bases). DNA of the CDR3: TGCAGTGCTCCTCCGCCCCAGGGTTTAGGAAACACCATATATTTT. It yields the protein CSAPPPQGLGNTIYF.